This T cell receptor beta chain is from a study of blood T cell repertoires in COVID-19. Study overall: Donors in the United States, Italy and Spain gave samples during acute or convalescent COVID-19. T cells, B-cell-depleted T cells, or PBMCs provided the cDNA or gDNA that served as material.

Study processing details: Nucleated cell counts were estimated from reference gene primer amplification. Sequenced by immunoSEQ multiplex PCR; TCRdb stores in-frame clones only, minus some. From that table come the V and J calls and clone size; the DNA was used to work out D and trimming. The data contain around 300,000 clones, around 90% of them seen just once; the ten biggest clones take up approximately 0.98%. Germline V CDR1 and CDR2: SGHRS, YFSETQ. J lost 3 bases, V lost 4 bases, and 2 bases had no gene match. The length of the CDR3 is 14 residues. The sequenced material came from peripheral blood. The J gene is TRBJ2-7, the V gene TRBV5-1; 12 bases are a match to TRBD2. The sequence came from a woman aged 35 to 49 with COVID-19, enrolled during active disease. CDR3 DNA: TGCGCCAGCAGCCTACTAGCGGGGGGCTACGAGCAGTACTTC. Translated, it gives CASSLLAGGYEQYF.